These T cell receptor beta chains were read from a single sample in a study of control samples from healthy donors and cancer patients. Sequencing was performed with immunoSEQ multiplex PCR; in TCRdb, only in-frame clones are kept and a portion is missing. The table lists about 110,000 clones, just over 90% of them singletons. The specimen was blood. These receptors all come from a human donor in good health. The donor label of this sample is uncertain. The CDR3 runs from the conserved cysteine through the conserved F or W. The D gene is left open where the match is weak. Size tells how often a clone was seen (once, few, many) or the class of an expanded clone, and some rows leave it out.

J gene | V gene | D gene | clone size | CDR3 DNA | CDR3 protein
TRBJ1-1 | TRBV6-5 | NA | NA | TGTGCCAGCAGTTCCACTCGCGGGGGCCCGAACACTGAAGCTTTCTTT | CASSSTRGGPNTEAFF
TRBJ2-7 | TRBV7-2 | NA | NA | TGTGCCAGCAGCTTAGGGGGGGTCCGCTCCTACGAGCAGTACTTC | CASSLGGVRSYEQYF
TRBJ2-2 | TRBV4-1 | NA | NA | TGCGCCAGCAGCCAAGATCACGGGGGAGGGGAGCTGTTTTTT | CASSQDHGGGELFF
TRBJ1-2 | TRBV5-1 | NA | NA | TGCGCCAGCAGCTTGGAGGGGGGTAACTATGGCTACACCTTC | CASSLEGGNYGYTF
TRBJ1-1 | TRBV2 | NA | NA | TGTGCCAGCAACGGGGACGGACTACCTATGAACACTGAAGCTTTCTTT | CASNGDGLPMNTEAFF
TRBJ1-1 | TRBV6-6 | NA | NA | TGTGCCAGCAGTTACGAGGCAGGGTATGCTGAAGCTTTCTTT | CASSYEAGYAEAFF
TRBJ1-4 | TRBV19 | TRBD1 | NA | TGTGCCAGTAGTATAAGACAGGGGGCGCGTGAAAAACTGTTTTTT | CASSIRQGAREKLFF
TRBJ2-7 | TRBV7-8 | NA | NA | TGTGCCAGCAGCTCCGCGGGCGGGGCCTACGAGCAGTACTTC | CASSSAGGAYEQYF
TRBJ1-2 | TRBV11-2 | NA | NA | TGTGCCAGCAGCCCACCCCCGAGTCGGGGTTATGGCTACACCTTC | CASSPPPSRGYGYTF
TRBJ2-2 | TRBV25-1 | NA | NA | TGTGCCAGCAGTGAACCGACAGGATCCTTAGGCGGGGAGCTGTTTTTT | CASSEPTGSLGGELFF
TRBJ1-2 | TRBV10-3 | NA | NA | TGTGCCATCAGGGGGGTTAGTGAGCACTATGGCTACACCTTC | CAIRGVSEHYGYTF
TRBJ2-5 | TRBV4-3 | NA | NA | TGCGCCAGCAGTAGGCTGGGAGAGACCCAGTACTTC | CASSRLGETQYF
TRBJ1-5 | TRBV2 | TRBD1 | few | TGTGCCAACAGAGGGACAGACAATCAGCCCCAGCATTTT | CANRGTDNQPQHF
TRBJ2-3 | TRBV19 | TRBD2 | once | TGTGCCAGTAGCCGCTTTCTAGCGGGGGCTAGCACAGATACGCAGTATTTT | CASSRFLAGASTDTQYF
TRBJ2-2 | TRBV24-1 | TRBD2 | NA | TGTGCCACCAGTGGAGTGCTAGCGGGTCCCGGGGAGCTGTTTTTT | CATSGVLAGPGELFF
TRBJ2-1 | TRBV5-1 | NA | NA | TGCGCCAGCAGCTTGGGACGGTCTATGGATGAGCAGTTCTTC | CASSLGRSMDEQFF
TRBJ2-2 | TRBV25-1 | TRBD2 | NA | TGTGCCAGCAGTCCAACCGGACTAGTCGACACCGGGGAGCTGTTTTTT | CASSPTGLVDTGELFF
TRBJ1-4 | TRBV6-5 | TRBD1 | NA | TGTGCCAGCAGGTCCACAGGGGGTGCTAATGAAAAACTGTTTTTT | CASRSTGGANEKLFF
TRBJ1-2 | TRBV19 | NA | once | TGTGCCAGTGAGTTCGACAGAACATCGCCCTATGGCTACACCTTC | CASEFDRTSPYGYTF
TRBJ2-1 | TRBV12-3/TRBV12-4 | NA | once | TGTGCCAGCAGTTTTACAGGGTACAATGAGCAGTTCTTC | CASSFTGYNEQFF
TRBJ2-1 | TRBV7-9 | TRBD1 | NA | TGTGCCAGCAGCCCGGGACAGACGGCTGGGGGTGAGCAGTTCTTC | CASSPGQTAGGEQFF
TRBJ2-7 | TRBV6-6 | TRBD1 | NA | TGTGCCAGCAGTCAAGGACAGGTTCCCCCCTACGAGCAGTACTTC | CASSQGQVPPYEQYF
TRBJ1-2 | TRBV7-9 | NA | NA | TGTGCCAGCAGCTTAAGGACCGATTATGGCTACACCTTC | CASSLRTDYGYTF
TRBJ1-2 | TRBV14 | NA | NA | TGTGCCAGCAGCCAAGATCGAATAGGGACCTACACCTTC | CASSQDRIGTYTF
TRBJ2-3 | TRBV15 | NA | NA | TGTGCCACCAGCAGAGACCAGGATACGCAGTATTTT | CATSRDQDTQYF
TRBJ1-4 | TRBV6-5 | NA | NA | TGTGCCAGCAACGACAGGTCGAATGAAAAACTGTTTTTT | CASNDRSNEKLFF
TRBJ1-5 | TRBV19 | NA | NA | TGTGCCAGTAGGACCCTCAATCAGCCCCAGCATTTT | CASRTLNQPQHF
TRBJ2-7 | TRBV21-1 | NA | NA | TGTGCCAGCAGCAAATGCGAGCAGTGCTTC | CASSKCEQCF
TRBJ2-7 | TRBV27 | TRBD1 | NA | TGTGCCAGCAGTTTAGGGACAGGCGGTAATGAGCAGTACTTC | CASSLGTGGNEQYF
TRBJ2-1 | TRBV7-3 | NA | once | TGTGCCAGCAGTTGGACGCACACGGGGGAGCAGTTCTTC | CASSWTHTGEQFF
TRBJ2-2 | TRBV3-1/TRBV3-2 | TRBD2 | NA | TGTGCCAGCAGCCAAGAGGGAGGGTACACCGGGGAGCTGTTTTTT | CASSQEGGYTGELFF
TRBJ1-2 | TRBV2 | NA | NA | TGTGCCAGCAGTGAAGCGGGGGCCGGGACTCCGTATGGCTACACCTTC | CASSEAGAGTPYGYTF
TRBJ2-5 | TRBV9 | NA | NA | TGTGCCAGCAGCGTCCGAACAGGGTCGAGCGAGACCCAGTACTTC | CASSVRTGSSETQYF
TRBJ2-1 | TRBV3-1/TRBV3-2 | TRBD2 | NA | TGTGCCAGCAGCCAACTAGCGGGGGGCGGTGAGCAGTTCTTC | CASSQLAGGGEQFF
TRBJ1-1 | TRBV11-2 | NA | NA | TGTGCCAGCAGCTTAGATGGGCTGGTGAACACTGAAGCTTTCTTT | CASSLDGLVNTEAFF
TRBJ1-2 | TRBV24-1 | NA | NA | TGTGCCACCAGTGACCCGGACGGAGATGGCTACACCTTC | CATSDPDGDGYTF
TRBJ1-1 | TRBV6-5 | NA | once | TGTGCCAGCAGTTACTTAAAGACCAGGGGGAACACTGAAGCTTTCTTT | CASSYLKTRGNTEAFF
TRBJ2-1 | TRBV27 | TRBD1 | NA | TGTGCCAGCAGCCCTCACCTTGGACAGGTTAGAAGCAATGAGCAGTTCTTC | CASSPHLGQVRSNEQFF
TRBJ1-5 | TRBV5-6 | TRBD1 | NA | TGTGCCAGCAGCGTGGGGACAGGACGGAATCAGCCCCAGCATTTT | CASSVGTGRNQPQHF
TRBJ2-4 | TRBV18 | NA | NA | TGTGCCAGCTCACCACCGGTGCAGGAAAACATTCAGTACTTC | CASSPPVQENIQYF
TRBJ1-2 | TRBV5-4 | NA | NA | TGTGCCAGCAGCTTGGAGGCACTCCCTATGTATGGCTACACCTTC | CASSLEALPMYGYTF
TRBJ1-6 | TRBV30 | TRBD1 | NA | TGTGCCTGGAGCGCCCAGGGGGGGGCCCTCAATTCACCCCTCCACTTT | CAWSAQGGALNSPLHF
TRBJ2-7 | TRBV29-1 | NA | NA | TGCAGCGCTGGAATGTTGGGGGGCGAGCAGTACTTC | CSAGMLGGEQYF
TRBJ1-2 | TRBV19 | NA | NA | TGTGCCAGTAGTCCCCAGGGGTTCTATGGCTACACCTTC | CASSPQGFYGYTF
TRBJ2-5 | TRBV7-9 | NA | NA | TGTGCCAGCAGCTTAGGGCCGGAGACCCAGTACTTC | CASSLGPETQYF
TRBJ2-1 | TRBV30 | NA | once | TGTGCCTGGGGGGAACTTAGCTCCTACAATGAGCAGTTCTTC | CAWGELSSYNEQFF
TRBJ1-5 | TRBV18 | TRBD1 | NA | TGTGCCAGCTCAGGGGACAGAGGCAATCAGCCCCAGCATTTT | CASSGDRGNQPQHF
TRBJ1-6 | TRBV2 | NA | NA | TGTGCCAGCAGTGAAGAGGGCAATAATTCACCCCTCCACTTT | CASSEEGNNSPLHF
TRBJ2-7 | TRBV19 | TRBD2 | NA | TGTGCCAGTAGTCCTAGCGGGGCCTCCTACGAGCAGTACTTC | CASSPSGASYEQYF
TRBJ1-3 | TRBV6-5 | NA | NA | TGTGCCACGAGGAAGGGAAACACCATATATTTT | CATRKGNTIYF
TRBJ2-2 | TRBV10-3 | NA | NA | TGTGCCACCGGGGCGCACCAGACCGGGGAGCTGTTTTTT | CATGAHQTGELFF
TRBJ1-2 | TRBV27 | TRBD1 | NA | TGTGCCAGCAGTTTATCCAGGGGGTATGGCTACACCTTC | CASSLSRGYGYTF
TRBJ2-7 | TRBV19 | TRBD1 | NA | TGTGCCAGTAGTCCCTCACCGGGACAGGGTATCCCCTTTCCATCCTACGAGCAGTACTTC | CASSPSPGQGIPFPSYEQYF
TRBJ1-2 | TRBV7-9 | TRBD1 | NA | TGTGCCAGCAGCACGGACAGGGGGGAAGCTAACTATGGCTACACCTTC | CASSTDRGEANYGYTF
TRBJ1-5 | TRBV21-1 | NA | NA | TGTGCCAGCAGCCCCACGGAACAGCCCCAGCATTTT | CASSPTEQPQHF